Following are 19 T cell receptor beta chains from one sample sequenced in a study of blood T cells in healthy people across ages. Next came a second PCR, run for about 6 to 12 cycles, which used a sample-barcoded 5' primer along with a J-beta primer mix. TCRdb recomputed calls from the 5' RACE reads with MiXCR, one row per CDR3 protein. Among nearly 800,000 distinct CDR3 sequences listed, about 25% were seen once. This sample also belongs to another study, concerning T cells of mothers and their children.

The sample comprised blood. Receptors were obtained from a boy aged 10-17 years in good health.

V gene TRBV20-1 combines with J gene TRBJ2-5, with 12 bases that match TRBD1. The junction had 12 bases not matched to a gene; V was cut back by 6 bases and J by 7 bases. Per germline, CDR1 DFQATT and CDR2 SNEGSKA (reference sequence). This CDR3 spans 15 amino acids. The CDR3 nucleotides read TGCAGTGCCAGATCCGGGACAGGGGGCGGGCGGACCCAGTACTTC. This sequence encodes CSARSGTGGGRTQYF.

This sequence joins TRBV20-1 and TRBJ2-1; the match to TRBD2 covers 11 bases. Trimming removed 2 bases from V and 4 bases from J; junction bases left unmatched: 7. CDR1 and CDR2 from the germline V gene are DFQATT and SNEGSKA (reference sequence). The CDR3 runs to 16 residues. The CDR3 spells CSARRLAGPEYNEQFF. The DNA for the CDR3 is TGCAGTGCTAGAAGACTAGCGGGACCCGAATACAATGAGCAGTTCTTC.

The chain combines TRBV25-1 with TRBJ1-1; 9 bases align to TRBD1. The V segment lost 2 bases and the J segment 3 bases; nucleotides outside the gene matches: 4. CDR3 length: 15 amino acids. The germline gives CDR1 MGHDK, CDR2 SYGVNS. CDR3 amino acids: CASSEPGQGYTEAFF. The CDR3 DNA follows: TGTGCCAGCAGTGAACCGGGACAGGGATACACTGAAGCTTTCTTT.

In its sample, this clonotype was seen a few times. A junction boundary mismatches the germline segment, possibly from a read error. The genes are TRBV3-1 and TRBJ2-2; D perhaps matches TRBD2 (5 bases). The CDR3 runs 12 residues. CDR1 and CDR2 (germline): LGHDT, YNNKEL (reference sequence). CDR3 region: CASSQKTGELVF. CDR3 in DNA: TGTGCCAGCAGCCAAAAAACCGGGGAGCTGGTTTTT. The whole variable domain, filled in from reference TRBV3-1 and TRBJ2-2, reads DTAVSQTPKYLVTQMGNDKSIKCEQNLGHDTMYWYKQDSKKFLKIMFSYNNKELIINETVPNRFSPKSPDKAHLNLHINSLELGDSAVYFCASSQKTGELVFGEGSRLTVL.

V usage is TRBV12-3 or TRBV12-4 and J usage is TRBJ2-3; no firm D call. This CDR3 comprises 15 residues. V lost 6 bases to trimming and J lost 2 bases, with 15 bases between them. CDR3 coding DNA: TGTGCCAGCAGGGCCCTGGGGAAACCCACAGATACGCAGTATTTT. This sequence encodes CASRALGKPTDTQYF.

This chain links TRBV4-1 with TRBJ2-7, with D hard to call. Germline CDR1 reads MGHRA; CDR2 reads YSYEKL. The CDR3 totals 13 residues. V lost 0 bases and J lost 3, with 6 bases in between. CDR3 in DNA: TGCGCCAGCAGCCAAGATCATTACTACGAGCAGTACTTC. This gives the protein CASSQDHYYEQYF.

The V call is TRBV7-8, the J call TRBJ2-7; tentatively, D is TRBD2 (6 bases). CDR1 SGHVS and CDR2 FQNEAQ come from the germline V gene. V was trimmed by 2 bases and J by 0 bases, leaving 11 bases between them. This CDR3 is 15 amino acids long. The CDR3 nucleotides are TGTGCCAGCAGCTTACGTAGCGGAACCTCCTACGAGCAGTACTTC. Residues: CASSLRSGTSYEQYF.

There are a few counts of this clonotype. The chain couples TRBV5-1 to TRBJ2-6; D may match TRBD1 or TRBD2 (6 bases each). The germline V gene encodes CDR1 SGHRS and CDR2 YFSETQ. Between the trimmed V and J ends, which lost 0 bases and 2 bases, there was a span of 12 bases. The CDR3 runs 17 residues. CDR3 in DNA: TGCGCCAGCAGCTTGGGATTGGGGGGCGCTGGGGCCAACGTCCTGACTTTC. This translates into CASSLGLGGAGANVLTF.

The chain uses TRBV25-1 and TRBJ2-7; 7 bases fit TRBD1. The germline V gene encodes CDR1 MGHDK and CDR2 SYGVNS. The CDR3 loop spans 15 amino acids. J gave up 2 bases and V 6 bases, and 10 bases lay outside the gene matches. This chain's CDR3 is CASRDGQAWPYEQYF. CDR3 sequence (DNA): TGTGCCAGCAGGGACGGACAGGCCTGGCCCTACGAGCAGTACTTC.

This chain joins TRBV7-2 and TRBJ2-3, with 7 bases identical to TRBD2. From germline, CDR1 is SGHTA and CDR2 FQGNSA. The CDR3 covers 16 residues. V was pared by 4 bases and J by 0 bases, with 7 bases of the junction left unmatched. CDR3 DNA: TGTGCCAGCAGCTCTTATCTAGCGGACAGCACAGATACGCAGTATTTT. Its translation is CASSSYLADSTDTQYF. The full variable domain, in which reference TRBV7-2 and TRBJ2-3 provide the parts outside the CDR3, is GAGVSQSPSNKVTEKGKDVELRCDPISGHTALYWYRQSLGQGLEFLIYFQGNSAPDKSGLPSDRFSAERTGGSVSTLTIQRTQQEDSAVYLCASSSYLADSTDTQYFGPGTRLTVL.

This clonotype has just one count. V and J are TRBV7-9 and TRBJ2-7; D possibly corresponds to TRBD2 (5 bases). V lost 1 base, J lost 5 bases, and 12 bases lay in between. The CDR3 runs to 14 residues. In germline, CDR1 is SEHNR, CDR2 FQNEAQ (reference sequence). The CDR3 loop is CASSLGYGDNEQYF. The CDR3 nucleotides are TGTGCCAGCAGCTTAGGTTACGGGGATAACGAGCAGTACTTC.

This clonotype turned up a few times. The chain combines TRBV3-1 with TRBJ2-7; the D gene is possibly TRBD2 (5 bases). This CDR3 has 14 residues. Germline V CDR1 and CDR2: LGHDT, YNNKEL (reference sequence). The germline V and J ends were trimmed by 1 base and 7 bases, with 14 bases remaining between them. As DNA, the CDR3 is TGTGCCAGCAGCCAAGCCGGACCCCGAGGGGAGCAGTACTTC. Protein: CASSQAGPRGEQYF.

CDR3 nucleotides: TGTGCCAGCAACCCGACAGGGAAGAGCAATCAGCCCCAGCATTTT. Protein: CASNPTGKSNQPQHF. This chain joins TRBV6-2 or TRBV6-3 and TRBJ1-5, with 7 nucleotides matching TRBD1. J gave up 1 base and V 7 bases, and 7 bases lay outside the gene matches. The CDR3 loop spans 15 amino acids. Germline V lookup: CDR1 MNHEY, CDR2 SVGEGT.

This chain connects TRBV20-1 to TRBJ1-2; D uncertain. Trimming cost V 3 bases and J 3 bases, with 8 bases left between them. Germline V gene sequence: CDR1 DFQATT, CDR2 SNEGSKA (reference sequence). This CDR3 contains 12 residues. The CDR3: CSASLSDYGYTF. The CDR3 nucleotides are TGCAGTGCTAGTCTTTCCGACTATGGCTACACCTTC.

In the case of this clonotype: At one boundary the junction diverges from the germline segment, which might be a read error. The chain has TRBV6-5 and TRBJ2-1; 11 bases are shared with TRBD2. The CDR3 has 18 amino acids. CDR1 is MNHEY, CDR2 SVGAGI, per germline. The CDR3 coding sequence is TGTGCCAGCAGGTACTCTACTCCTCTAGCGGGAGGTGGTAATGAGCAGTTCTTC. It codes for CASRYSTPLAGGGNEQFF.

This clonotype was seen more than once but under ten times. V and J are TRBV4-1 and TRBJ1-1; D perhaps matches TRBD1 (5 bases). The CDR3 spans 14 residues. Germline assignment: CDR1 MGHRA and CDR2 YSYEKL. V was cut by 2 bases and J by 9 bases, with 16 bases left in between. In DNA, the CDR3 is TGCGCCAGCAGCCAAATTTCAGGGCAAGCCAAAGCTTTCTTT. This encodes CASSQISGQAKAFF.

This clonotype came up a few times. The chain has TRBV13 and TRBJ1-2; no clear D gene. This CDR3 is built from 11 residues. V was pared by 1 base and J by 8 bases, with 5 bases between. Germline V gene lookup returns CDR1 PRHDT and CDR2 FYEKMQ (reference sequence). CDR3 in amino acids: CASSLVQGYTF. The CDR3 DNA is TGTGCCAGCAGCTTAGTTCAGGGCTACACCTTC.

This clonotype was found many times. This sequence joins TRBV10-3 and TRBJ2-6; unclear D gene. This CDR3 is built from 14 residues. The germline gives CDR1 ENHRY, CDR2 SYGVKD. Trimming removed 6 bases at V and 2 bases at J, with 8 bases between. CDR3 region: CAIRNSAGANVLTF. The CDR3, as DNA: TGTGCCATCAGGAACAGTGCTGGGGCCAACGTCCTGACTTTC.

The rearrangement links TRBV7-2 to TRBJ2-5; D gene unclear. The J call is uncertain, as TRBJ2-7 better fits the DNA end. The CDR3 totals 16 residues. The germline CDR1 and CDR2 sequences are SGHTA and FQGNSA. CDR3 DNA sequence: TGTGCCAGCAGCTTAAGTGCGGAATTGGGGAACCACGAGCAGTACTTC. It is translated as CASSLSAELGNHEQYF.